This T cell receptor (beta chain) was recovered during a study of cytomegalovirus exposure and HLA in healthy donors. Study-level results: When analyzed later, a missense DCLRE1C variant was found to be linked to TCR beta V- and J-gene trimming. CMV serostatus was the only immune exposure information that was available. Some V segments, TRBV6-2 and TRBV6-3 among them, were indistinguishable and were therefore excluded.

Trimming removed 3 bases at V and 0 bases at J, with 6 bases between. The CDR3 loop spans 14 amino acids. Germline-derived CDR1 and CDR2 are MDHEN and SYDVKM. A word on this clone: Antigen unknown.

Primers: 60 Vbeta forward and 13 Jbeta reverse. Clones were sequenced by immunoSEQ multiplex PCR, and TCRdb holds only the in-frame ones, with some missing. This table has 130,000 or so clones, around 86% appearing once. This sequence joins TRBV28 and TRBJ2-1; the D is unclear. Sequenced sample: PBMCs. The receptor comes from a woman in her 50s in good health and CMV-seropositive. The chain's CDR3 is CASSLESSYNEQFF. In DNA form, the CDR3 reads TGTGCCAGCAGTTTGGAGAGCTCCTACAATGAGCAGTTCTTC.